This TCR beta chain came from a study of T cell responses to AZD1222 COVID-19 vaccine. Overall study results and limits: Samples come after the peak T cell response, not at day 14. Distributed over spike, vaccine-associated CD4 TCRs predominated at 160-218 and 743-854. Once two AZD1222 doses were given, Spike-specific TCR breadth and depth went up.

Data came from immunoSEQ multiplex PCR; TCRdb stores just in-frame clones and leaves some out. The sample has tens of thousands of clones, approximately 80% seen once; the top ten hold around 10%. In the case of this clone: Its target is not known. The junction departs from the called germline gene at one end, perhaps through a read error.

CDR3 length: 16 residues. Per the germline V gene, CDR1 is MGHRA and CDR2 is YSYEKL. The source material was peripheral blood, sampled on day 0 of AZD1222 vaccination. The chain is built from TRBV4-1 and TRBJ1-6; the D gene is possibly TRBD1 (5 bases). This TCR was sampled from an adult in good health. CDR3 sequence: CASSQAGTAYNSALHF. The DNA for the CDR3 is TGCGCCAGCAGCCAGGCGGGGACGGCTTATAATTCAGCCCTCCACTTT.